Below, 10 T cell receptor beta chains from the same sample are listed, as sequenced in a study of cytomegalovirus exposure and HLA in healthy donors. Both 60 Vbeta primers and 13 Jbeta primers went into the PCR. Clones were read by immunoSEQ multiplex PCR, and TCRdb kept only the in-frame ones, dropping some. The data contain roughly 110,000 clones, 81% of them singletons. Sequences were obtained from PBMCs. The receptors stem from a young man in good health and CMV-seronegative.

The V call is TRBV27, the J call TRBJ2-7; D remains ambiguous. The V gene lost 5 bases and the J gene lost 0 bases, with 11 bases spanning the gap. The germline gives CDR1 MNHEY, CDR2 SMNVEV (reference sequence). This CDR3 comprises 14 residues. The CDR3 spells CASSPDWSSYEQYF. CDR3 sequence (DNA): TGTGCCAGCAGTCCCGACTGGAGCTCCTACGAGCAGTACTTC.

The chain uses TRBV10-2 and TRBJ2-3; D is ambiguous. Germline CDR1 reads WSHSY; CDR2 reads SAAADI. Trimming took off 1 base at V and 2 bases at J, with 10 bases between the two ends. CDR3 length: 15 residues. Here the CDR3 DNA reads TGCGCCAGCAGTGAGTTCGGTAGTCCCACAGATACGCAGTATTTT. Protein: CASSEFGSPTDTQYF.

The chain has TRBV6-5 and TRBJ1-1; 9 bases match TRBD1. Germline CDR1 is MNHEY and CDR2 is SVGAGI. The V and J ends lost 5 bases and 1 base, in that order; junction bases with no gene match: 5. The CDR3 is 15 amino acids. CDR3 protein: CASSGRQGGNTEAFF. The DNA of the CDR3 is TGTGCCAGCAGTGGACGACAGGGGGGGAACACTGAAGCTTTCTTT.

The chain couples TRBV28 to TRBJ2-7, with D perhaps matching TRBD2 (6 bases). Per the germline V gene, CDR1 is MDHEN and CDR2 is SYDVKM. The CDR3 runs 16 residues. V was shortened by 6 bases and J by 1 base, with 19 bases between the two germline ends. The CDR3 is CASRRQQVGRSYEQYF. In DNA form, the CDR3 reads TGTGCCAGCAGGCGCCAGCAGGTAGGGAGGTCCTACGAGCAGTACTTC.

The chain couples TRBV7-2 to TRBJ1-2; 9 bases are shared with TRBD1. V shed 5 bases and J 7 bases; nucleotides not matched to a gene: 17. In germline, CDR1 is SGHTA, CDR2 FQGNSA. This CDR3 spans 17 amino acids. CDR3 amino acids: CASSDRIWDRALSGYTF. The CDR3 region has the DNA TGTGCCAGCAGCGACCGAATTTGGGACAGGGCGCTTTCTGGCTACACCTTC.

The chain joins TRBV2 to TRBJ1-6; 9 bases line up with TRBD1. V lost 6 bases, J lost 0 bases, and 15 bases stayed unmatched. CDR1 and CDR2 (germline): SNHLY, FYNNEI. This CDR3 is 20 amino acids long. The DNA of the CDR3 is TGTGCCAGCAGAGACTCTTTCGGGGACAGGGCCGACTCCTATAATTCACCCCTCCACTTT. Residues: CASRDSFGDRADSYNSPLHF.

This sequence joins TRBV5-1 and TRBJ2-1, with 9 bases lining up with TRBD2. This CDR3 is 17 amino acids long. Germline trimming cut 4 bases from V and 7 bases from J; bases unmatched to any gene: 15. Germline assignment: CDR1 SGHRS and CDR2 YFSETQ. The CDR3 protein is CASSRRSGLAPGNEQFF. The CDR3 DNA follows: TGCGCCAGCAGCCGCCGCTCGGGACTAGCACCTGGGAATGAGCAGTTCTTC.

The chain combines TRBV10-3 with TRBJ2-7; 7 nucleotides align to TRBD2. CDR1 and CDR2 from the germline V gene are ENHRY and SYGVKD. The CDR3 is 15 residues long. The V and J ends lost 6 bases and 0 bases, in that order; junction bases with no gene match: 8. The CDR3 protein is CAIRDTSELSYEQYF. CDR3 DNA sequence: TGTGCCATCAGGGACACTAGCGAACTCTCCTACGAGCAGTACTTC.

The CDR3 nucleotides read TGTGCCGGCCTCGAGGGGGGGGCCCCCTACGAGCAGTACTTC. Translated: CAGLEGGAPYEQYF. This chain links TRBV2 with TRBJ2-7, with D perhaps matching TRBD2 (7 bases). CDR3 length: 14 amino acids. Germline V CDR1 and CDR2: SNHLY, FYNNEI. Trimming removed 11 bases from V and 2 bases from J, with 19 bases in between.

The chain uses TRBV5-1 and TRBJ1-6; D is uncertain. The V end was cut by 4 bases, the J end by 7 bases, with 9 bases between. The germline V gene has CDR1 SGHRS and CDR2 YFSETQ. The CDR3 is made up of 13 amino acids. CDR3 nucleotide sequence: TGCGCCAGCAGCGCCGGGTCAAATTCACCCCTCCACTTT. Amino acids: CASSAGSNSPLHF.